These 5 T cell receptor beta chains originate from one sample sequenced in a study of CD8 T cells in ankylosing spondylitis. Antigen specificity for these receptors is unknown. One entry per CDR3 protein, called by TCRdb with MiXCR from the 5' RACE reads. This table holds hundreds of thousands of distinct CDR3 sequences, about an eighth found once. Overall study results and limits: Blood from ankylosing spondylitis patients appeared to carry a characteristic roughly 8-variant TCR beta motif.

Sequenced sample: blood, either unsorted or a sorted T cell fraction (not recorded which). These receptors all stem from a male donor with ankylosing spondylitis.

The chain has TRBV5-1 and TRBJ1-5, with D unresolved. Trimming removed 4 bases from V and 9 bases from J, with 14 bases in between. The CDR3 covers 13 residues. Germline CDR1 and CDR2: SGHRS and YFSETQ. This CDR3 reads CASSLAGGPPQHF. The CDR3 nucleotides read TGCGCCAGCAGCCTGGCGGGAGGACCGCCCCAGCATTTT.

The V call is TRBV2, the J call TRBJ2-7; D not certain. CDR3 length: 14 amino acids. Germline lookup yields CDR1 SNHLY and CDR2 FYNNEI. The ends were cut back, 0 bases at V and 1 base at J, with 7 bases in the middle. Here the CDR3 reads CASSEALQSYEQYF. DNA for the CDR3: TGTGCCAGCAGTGAAGCGCTCCAGTCCTACGAGCAGTACTTC.

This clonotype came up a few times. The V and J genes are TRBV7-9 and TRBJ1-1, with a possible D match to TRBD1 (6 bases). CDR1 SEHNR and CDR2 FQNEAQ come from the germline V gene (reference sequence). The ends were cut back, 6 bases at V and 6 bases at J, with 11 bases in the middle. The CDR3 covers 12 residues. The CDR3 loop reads CASRGAGPEAFF. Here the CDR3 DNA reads TGTGCCAGCAGGGGGGCGGGTCCTGAAGCTTTCTTT. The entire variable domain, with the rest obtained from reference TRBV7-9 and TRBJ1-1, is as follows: DTGVSQNPRHKITKRGQNVTFRCDPISEHNRLYWYRQTLGQGPEFLTYFQNEAQLEKSRLLSDRFSAERPKGSFSTLEIQRTEQGDSAMYLCASRGAGPEAFFGQGTRLTVV.

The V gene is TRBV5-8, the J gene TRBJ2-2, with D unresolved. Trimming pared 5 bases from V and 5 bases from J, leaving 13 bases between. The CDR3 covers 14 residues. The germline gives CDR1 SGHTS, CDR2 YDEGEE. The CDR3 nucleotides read TGTGCCAGCAGTTCCGGGCCGAGGACCGGGGAGCTGTTTTTT. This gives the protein CASSSGPRTGELFF.

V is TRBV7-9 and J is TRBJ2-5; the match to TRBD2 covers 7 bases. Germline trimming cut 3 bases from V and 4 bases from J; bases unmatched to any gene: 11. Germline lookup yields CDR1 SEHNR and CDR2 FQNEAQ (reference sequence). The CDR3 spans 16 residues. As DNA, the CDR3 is TGTGCCAGCAGCTTGGACCTGGGACTATTCGGAGAGACCCAGTACTTC. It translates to CASSLDLGLFGETQYF.